This T cell receptor (beta chain) was identified during a study of OX40 agonist ivuxolimab in advanced cancers. Regarding the study as a whole: At doses 0.1 to 3.0 mg/kg, CD4+ and CD8+ clones expanded. Low normalized T-cell clonal expansion was also seen in some nonresponders. Still undetermined is the antigen specificity of the expanded peripheral T cells.

This table comes from immunoSEQ multiplex PCR, and its TCRdb copy is limited to in-frame clones, with some not included. The data contain tens of thousands of clones, around 82% of them seen just once; the ten biggest clones take up less than 4.5%. As concerns this clone: The antigen remains unidentified.

Patients with a history of autoimmune disease or on systemic immunosuppression were excluded. The receptor comes from an adult with an advanced solid tumor such as melanoma, head and neck, liver or kidney cancer. The specimen was CD4+ or CD8+ T cells sorted from blood, collected in a trial of the OX40 agonist ivuxolimab.

The DNA of the CDR3 is TGCGCCAGCAGCTTGAATATAGGGGGCGAGGACACTGAAGCTTTCTTT. Translated: CASSLNIGGEDTEAFF. V gene TRBV5-1 combines with J gene TRBJ1-1; TRBD1 matches 7 bases. The CDR3 sequence is 16 residues long. Germline CDR1 and CDR2: SGHRS and YFSETQ. The ends lost 1 base at V and 3 bases at J; junction bases unmatched: 9.